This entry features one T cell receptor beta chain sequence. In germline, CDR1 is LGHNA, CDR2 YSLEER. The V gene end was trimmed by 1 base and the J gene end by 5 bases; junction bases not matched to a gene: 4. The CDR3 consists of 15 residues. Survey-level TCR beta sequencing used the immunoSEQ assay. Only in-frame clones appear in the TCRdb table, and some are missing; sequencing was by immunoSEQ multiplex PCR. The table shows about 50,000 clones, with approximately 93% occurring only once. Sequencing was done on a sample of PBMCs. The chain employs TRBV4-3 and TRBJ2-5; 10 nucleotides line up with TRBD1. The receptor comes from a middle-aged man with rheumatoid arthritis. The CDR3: CASSQGTGGSETQYF. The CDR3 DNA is TGCGCCAGCAGCCAAGGGACAGGGGGTTCGGAGACCCAGTACTTC.